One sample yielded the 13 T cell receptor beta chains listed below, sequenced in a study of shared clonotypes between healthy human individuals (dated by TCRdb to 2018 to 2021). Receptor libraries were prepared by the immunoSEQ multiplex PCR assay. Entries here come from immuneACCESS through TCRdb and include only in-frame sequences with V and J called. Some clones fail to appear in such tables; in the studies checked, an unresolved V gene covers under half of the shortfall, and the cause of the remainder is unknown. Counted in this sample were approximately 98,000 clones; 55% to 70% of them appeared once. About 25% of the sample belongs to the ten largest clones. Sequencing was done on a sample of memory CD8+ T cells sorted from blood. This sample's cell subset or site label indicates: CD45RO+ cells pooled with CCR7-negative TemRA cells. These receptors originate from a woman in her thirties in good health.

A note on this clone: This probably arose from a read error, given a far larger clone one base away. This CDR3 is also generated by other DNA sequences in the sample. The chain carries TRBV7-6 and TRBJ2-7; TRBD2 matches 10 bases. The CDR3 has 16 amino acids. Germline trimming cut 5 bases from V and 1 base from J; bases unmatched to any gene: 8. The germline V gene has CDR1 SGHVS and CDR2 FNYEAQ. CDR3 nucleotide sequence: TGTGCCAGCAGCCAAGGACTAGCGGTTTCATCCTACGAGCAGTACTTC. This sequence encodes CASSQGLAVSSYEQYF.

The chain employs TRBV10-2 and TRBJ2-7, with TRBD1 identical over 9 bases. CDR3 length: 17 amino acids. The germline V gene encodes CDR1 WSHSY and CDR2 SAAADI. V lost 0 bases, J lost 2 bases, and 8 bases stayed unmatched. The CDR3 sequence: CASSESHRDRAPYEQYF. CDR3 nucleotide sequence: TGCGCCAGCAGTGAGTCGCACCGGGACAGGGCCCCCTACGAGCAGTACTTC.

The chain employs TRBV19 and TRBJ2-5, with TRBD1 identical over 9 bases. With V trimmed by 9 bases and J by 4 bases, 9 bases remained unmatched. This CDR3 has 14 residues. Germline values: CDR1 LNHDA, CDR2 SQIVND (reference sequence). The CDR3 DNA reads TGTGCCAGCGATGGGAACAGGGGGCGAGAGACCCAGTACTTC. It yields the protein CASDGNRGRETQYF.

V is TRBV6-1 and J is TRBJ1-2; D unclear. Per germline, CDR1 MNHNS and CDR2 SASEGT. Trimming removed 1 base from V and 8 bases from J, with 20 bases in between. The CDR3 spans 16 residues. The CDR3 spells CASSEGGNSRIGGYTF. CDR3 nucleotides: TGTGCCAGCAGTGAAGGGGGAAACAGCCGGATTGGGGGCTACACCTTC.

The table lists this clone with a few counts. The CDR3 bases are TGTGCCAGCAGCTTAGGGAACAGGGAAGATGAAAAACTGTTTTTT. Translation: CASSLGNREDEKLFF. V usage is TRBV7-9 and J usage is TRBJ1-4; possibly TRBD1 for D (6 bases). Trimming cost V 1 base and J 6 bases, with 12 bases left between them. Germline lookup yields CDR1 SEHNR and CDR2 FQNEAQ (reference sequence). The CDR3 extends over 15 amino acids.

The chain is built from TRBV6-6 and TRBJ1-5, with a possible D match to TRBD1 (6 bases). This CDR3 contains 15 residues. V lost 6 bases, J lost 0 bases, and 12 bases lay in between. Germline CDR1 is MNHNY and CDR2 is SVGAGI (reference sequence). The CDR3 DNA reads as TGTGCCAGCAGCTGGGGGGGGGCTAGCAATCAGCCCCAGCATTTT. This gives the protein CASSWGGASNQPQHF.

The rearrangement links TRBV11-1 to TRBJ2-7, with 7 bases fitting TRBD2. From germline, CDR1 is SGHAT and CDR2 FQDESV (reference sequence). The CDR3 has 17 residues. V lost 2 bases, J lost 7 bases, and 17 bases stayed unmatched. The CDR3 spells CASSLLRELTYTMEQYF. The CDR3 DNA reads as TGTGCCAGCAGCTTACTGCGGGAGTTAACCTATACTATGGAGCAGTACTTC. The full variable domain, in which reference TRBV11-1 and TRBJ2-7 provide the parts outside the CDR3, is EAEVAQSPRYKITEKSQAVAFWCDPISGHATLYWYRQILGQGPELLVQFQDESVVDDSQLPKDRFSAERLKGVDSTLKIQPAELGDSAMYLCASSLLRELTYTMEQYFGPGTRLTVT.

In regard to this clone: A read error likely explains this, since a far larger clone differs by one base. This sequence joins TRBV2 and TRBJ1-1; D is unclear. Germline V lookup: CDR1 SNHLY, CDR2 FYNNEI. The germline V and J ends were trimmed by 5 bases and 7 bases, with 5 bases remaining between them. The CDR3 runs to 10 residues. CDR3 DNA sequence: TGTGCCAGCAGTATCGGTGAAGCTTTCTTT. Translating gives CASSIGEAFF.

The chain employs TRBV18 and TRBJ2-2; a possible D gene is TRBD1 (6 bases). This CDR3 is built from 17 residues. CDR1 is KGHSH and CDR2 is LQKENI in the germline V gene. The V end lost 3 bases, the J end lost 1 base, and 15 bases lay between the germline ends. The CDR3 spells CASSPQGGTMNTGELFF. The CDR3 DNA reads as TGTGCCAGCTCACCCCAAGGTGGGACAATGAACACCGGGGAGCTGTTTTTT.

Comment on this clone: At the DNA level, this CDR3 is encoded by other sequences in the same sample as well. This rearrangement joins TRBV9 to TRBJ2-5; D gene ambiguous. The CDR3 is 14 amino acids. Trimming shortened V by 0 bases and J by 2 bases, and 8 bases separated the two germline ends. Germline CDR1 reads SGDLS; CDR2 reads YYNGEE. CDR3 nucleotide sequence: TGTGCCAGCAGCGTAGCGGGCAGTCAAGAGACCCAGTACTTC. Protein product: CASSVAGSQETQYF. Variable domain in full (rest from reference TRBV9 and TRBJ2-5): DSGVTQTPKHLITATGQRVTLRCSPRSGDLSVYWYQQSLDQGLQFLIQYYNGEERAKGNILERFSAQQFPDLHSELNLSSLELGDSALYFCASSVAGSQETQYFGPGTRLLVL.

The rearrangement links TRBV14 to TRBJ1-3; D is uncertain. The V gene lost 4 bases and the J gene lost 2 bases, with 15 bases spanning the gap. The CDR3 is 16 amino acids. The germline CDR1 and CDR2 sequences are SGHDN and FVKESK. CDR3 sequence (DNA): TGTGCCAGCAGCCCTCAGGCACGGTTGCCTGGAAACACCATATATTTT. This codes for CASSPQARLPGNTIYF.

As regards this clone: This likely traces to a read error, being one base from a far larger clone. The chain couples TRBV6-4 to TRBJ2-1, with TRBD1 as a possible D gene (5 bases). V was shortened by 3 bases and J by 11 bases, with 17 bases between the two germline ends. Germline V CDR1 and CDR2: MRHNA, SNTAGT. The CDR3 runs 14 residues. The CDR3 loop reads CASSEGREGNKQFF. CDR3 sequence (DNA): TGTGCCAGCAGTGAGGGCAGGGAAGGGAATAAGCAGTTCTTC.

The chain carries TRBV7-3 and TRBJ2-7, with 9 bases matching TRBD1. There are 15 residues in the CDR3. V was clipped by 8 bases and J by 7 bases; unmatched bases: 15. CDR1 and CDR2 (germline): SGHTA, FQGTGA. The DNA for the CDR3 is TGTGCCAGCGCCGACGCTGGGACAGGGAACTATGAGCAGTACTTC. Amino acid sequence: CASADAGTGNYEQYF.